What follows are 27 T cell receptor beta chains derived from one specimen sequenced in a study of T-cell reconstitution after alpha-beta-depleted transplantation in children. A TCRbeta library incorporating unique molecular identifiers was prepared. TCRdb itself ran the PCR reads through MiXCR, one entry per CDR3 protein. The sample contains about a million distinct CDR3 sequences, roughly 29% of which appear only once. The starting material was PBMCs, mostly from graft donor cells, obtained 360 days after TCRalphabeta/CD19-depleted stem cell transplant. The receptors were sampled from a boy under two years old who had a stem cell transplant for SCID, so the T cells may come from the graft donor.

J is TRBJ2-2 and V is TRBV7-3; D is possibly TRBD1 (5 bases). Germline assignment: CDR1 SGHTA and CDR2 FQGTGA. The CDR3 runs to 14 residues. Trimming removed 5 bases from V and 5 bases from J, with 12 bases in between. CDR3: CASSPTEITGELFF. In DNA, the CDR3 is TGTGCCAGCAGCCCGACAGAAATTACCGGGGAGCTGTTTTTT. Drawing the rest from reference TRBV7-3 and TRBJ2-2, the complete variable domain is GAGVSQTPSNKVTEKGKYVELRCDPISGHTALYWYRQSLGQGPEFLIYFQGTGAADDSGLPNDRFFAVRPEGSVSTLKIQRTERGDSAVYLCASSPTEITGELFFGEGSRLTVL.

This clonotype has a single count. The chain has TRBV11-2 and TRBJ2-5, with a weak D call TRBD1 (6 bases). Germline V gene data show CDR1 as SGHAT and CDR2 as FQNNGV. The CDR3 has 14 residues. The V end lost 0 bases, the J end lost 7 bases, and 12 bases lay between the germline ends. Here the CDR3 reads CASSLDPGAVTQYF. The CDR3 region has the DNA TGTGCCAGCAGCTTAGATCCAGGGGCCGTGACCCAGTACTTC.

J is TRBJ1-5 and V is TRBV9; D unresolved. Germline lookup yields CDR1 SGDLS and CDR2 YYNGEE. V was pared by 7 bases and J by 0 bases, with 8 bases between. The CDR3 covers 13 residues. Written as DNA, the CDR3 is TGTGCCAGCGGCGGGATTAGCAATCAGCCCCAGCATTTT. This gives the protein CASGGISNQPQHF. The variable domain in full, with the rest retrieved from reference TRBV9 and TRBJ1-5, is DSGVTQTPKHLITATGQRVTLRCSPRSGDLSVYWYQQSLDQGLQFLIQYYNGEERAKGNILERFSAQQFPDLHSELNLSSLELGDSALYFCASGGISNQPQHFGDGTRLSIL.

The rearrangement links TRBV7-6 to TRBJ2-3, with D uncertain. The CDR3 is made up of 15 amino acids. Germline CDR1 SGHVS, CDR2 FNYEAQ. The germline V and J ends were trimmed by 2 bases and 0 bases, with 9 bases remaining between them. The CDR3 here is CASSLWARSTDTQYF. DNA for the CDR3: TGTGCCAGCAGCTTATGGGCCAGGAGCACAGATACGCAGTATTTT. Full variable domain (outside the CDR3, taken from reference TRBV7-6 and TRBJ2-3): GAGVSQSPRYKVTKRGQDVALRCDPISGHVSLYWYRQALGQGPEFLTYFNYEAQQDKSGLPNDRFSAERPEGSISTLTIQRTEQRDSAMYRCASSLWARSTDTQYFGPGTRLTVL.

The chain combines TRBV12-3 or TRBV12-4 with TRBJ2-5; D is perhaps TRBD1 or TRBD2 (5 bases each). The V end lost 5 bases, the J end lost 2 bases, and 18 bases lay between the germline ends. The CDR3 extends over 16 amino acids. The CDR3 region has the DNA TGTGCCAGCAGTCTCCGGGGCAACCCAGCACAAGAGACCCAGTACTTC. Amino acids: CASSLRGNPAQETQYF.

The CDR3 region is CASSATGDRQGVDTQYF. In DNA form, the CDR3 reads TGTGCCAGCAGCGCCACCGGGGACAGGCAGGGTGTGGATACGCAGTATTTT. The rearrangement uses TRBV9 and TRBJ2-3; 8 bases match TRBD1. V lost 3 bases, J lost 6 bases, and 15 bases stayed unmatched. This CDR3 is 17 amino acids long. Per germline, CDR1 SGDLS and CDR2 YYNGEE.

This sequence joins TRBV6-5 and TRBJ1-6, with D possibly being TRBD1 (5 bases). The ends were cut back, 6 bases at V and 10 bases at J, with 16 bases in the middle. This CDR3 is built from 14 residues. Germline V gene data show CDR1 as MNHEY and CDR2 as SVGAGI. In DNA form, the CDR3 reads TGTGCCAGCAGCCGGGGGTCAGCGAGCTCACCCCTCCACTTT. Its translation: CASSRGSASSPLHF.

This clonotype has more than one count but fewer than ten. This chain connects TRBV3-1 to TRBJ2-1; D is possibly TRBD2 (5 bases). The CDR3 length is 15 residues. CDR1 is LGHDT and CDR2 is YNNKEL in the germline V gene (reference sequence). V was pared by 1 base and J by 9 bases, with 16 bases between. Written as DNA, the CDR3 is TGTGCCAGCAGCCAAGTTGGCGGGTTAGGGTCTGAGCAGTTCTTC. It yields the protein CASSQVGGLGSEQFF.

This clonotype was picked up a small number of times. The genes are TRBV6-5 and TRBJ2-7; D is perhaps TRBD1 or TRBD2 (5 bases each). V was shortened by 0 bases and J by 1 base, with 16 bases between the two germline ends. Germline loops: CDR1 MNHEY, CDR2 SVGAGI. This CDR3 has 17 amino acids. CDR3 nucleotide sequence: TGTGCCAGCAGTTACTCATACCCGGGGACGGGGTCCTACGAGCAGTACTTC. The encoded protein is CASSYSYPGTGSYEQYF.

This clonotype was detected only a few times. The V and J genes are TRBV3-1 and TRBJ1-1, with a possible D match to TRBD1 (6 bases). The germline CDR1 and CDR2 sequences are LGHDT and YNNKEL (reference sequence). CDR3 length: 13 amino acids. Trimming removed 4 bases from V and 5 bases from J, with 11 bases in between. In DNA, the CDR3 is TGTGCCAGCAGCCCCGGGACAACGACTGAAGCTTTCTTT. It is translated as CASSPGTTTEAFF.

This clonotype has a handful of counts. The V and J genes are TRBV10-3 and TRBJ2-5; D possibly matches TRBD1 or TRBD2 (6 bases each). V gave up 0 bases and J gave up 1 base, with 12 bases separating them. The germline V gene encodes CDR1 ENHRY and CDR2 SYGVKD. CDR3 length: 16 amino acids. CDR3 region: CAISESGGHLQETQYF. The CDR3 region has the DNA TGTGCCATCAGTGAGTCGGGGGGCCATCTCCAAGAGACCCAGTACTTC.

V is TRBV13 and J is TRBJ2-7; the D gene is possibly TRBD1 (6 bases). V gave up 5 bases and J gave up 6 bases, with 20 bases separating them. The CDR3 sequence is 15 residues long. CDR1 is PRHDT and CDR2 is FYEKMQ in the germline V gene (reference sequence). DNA of the CDR3: TGTGCCAGCAGCCTCCGGGACATCGGGGCGCCCGAGCAGTACTTC. Translated, it gives CASSLRDIGAPEQYF.

This clonotype was observed a handful of times. CDR3 protein: CASSLARLESGANVLTF. The CDR3 region has the DNA TGTGCCAGCAGTTTAGCCCGATTAGAGTCTGGGGCCAACGTCCTGACTTTC. The chain carries TRBV12-3 or TRBV12-4 and TRBJ2-6; D is ambiguous. V was pared by 0 bases and J by 1 base, with 10 bases between. The CDR3 consists of 17 residues.

This clonotype was recorded many times. J is TRBJ2-7 and V is TRBV3-1; D is unresolved. With 2 bases removed from V and 3 bases from J, the gap between germline ends came to 8 bases. This CDR3 has 13 residues. Looked up from germline, CDR1 is LGHDT and CDR2 is YNNKEL (reference sequence). The DNA for the CDR3 is TGTGCCAGCAGCCAAACGGTGAGCTACGAGCAGTACTTC. Translated: CASSQTVSYEQYF.

This chain uses TRBV12-3 or TRBV12-4 with TRBJ1-1; D not certain. The CDR3 is 13 amino acids. V lost 5 bases and J 1 base, leaving 8 bases between the germline ends. The chain's CDR3 is CASSITANTEAFF. In nucleotides, the CDR3 is TGTGCCAGCAGTATAACGGCGAACACTGAAGCTTTCTTT.

Only a few counts were recorded for this clonotype. This chain uses TRBV3-1 with TRBJ2-1; TRBD2 is a possible D gene (7 bases). The CDR3 spans 15 residues. V was pared by 0 bases and J by 7 bases, with 13 bases between. The V gene's germline CDR1 is LGHDT and CDR2 YNNKEL (reference sequence). The CDR3 loop reads CASSQERRGGNEQFF. The CDR3 DNA follows: TGTGCCAGCAGCCAAGAAAGGAGGGGGGGGAATGAGCAGTTCTTC.

The rearrangement uses TRBV11-1 and TRBJ1-5, with D unclear. The germline gives CDR1 SGHAT, CDR2 FQDESV (reference sequence). Deletions cut 3 bases from V and 6 bases from J, with 12 bases between. The CDR3 extends over 14 amino acids. The CDR3, as DNA: TGTGCCAGCAGCTTTTCGGGCAGGCTTCAGCCCCAGCATTTT. It specifies CASSFSGRLQPQHF.

The genes are TRBV11-2 and TRBJ2-2; possible D gene TRBD2, 5 bases. There are 16 residues in the CDR3. The ends were cut back, 4 bases at V and 4 bases at J, with 16 bases in the middle. CDR1 is SGHAT and CDR2 is FQNNGV in the germline V gene. CDR3 region: CASSWQEGLATGELFF. For the CDR3, the DNA is TGTGCCAGCAGCTGGCAAGAGGGTCTAGCCACCGGGGAGCTGTTTTTT.

The J gene is TRBJ2-7, the V gene TRBV29-1; D may be TRBD2 (6 bases). V was clipped by 3 bases and J by 3 bases, with 15 bases between them. The CDR3 spans 14 residues. Germline V gives CDR1 SQVTM, CDR2 ANQGSEA. This chain's CDR3 is CSVEGGSESYEQYF. CDR3 coding DNA: TGCAGCGTTGAGGGGGGTAGCGAAAGCTACGAGCAGTACTTC.

This clonotype was counted a few times. The chain is built from TRBV7-2 and TRBJ1-2; 7 bases are shared with TRBD1. The germline V gene has CDR1 SGHTA and CDR2 FQGNSA. V dropped 1 base and J dropped 3; count of bases not matched to a gene: 5. The length of the CDR3 is 15 residues. The CDR3 DNA follows: TGTGCCAGCAGCTTAGGGTCTCAGGGGGACTATGGCTACACCTTC. Translated, it gives CASSLGSQGDYGYTF.

The rearrangement links TRBV6-1 to TRBJ1-2, with D possibly matching TRBD1 (6 bases). With 6 bases removed from V and 0 bases from J, the gap between germline ends came to 14 bases. CDR3 size: 15 residues. Per germline, CDR1 MNHNS and CDR2 SASEGT. In DNA, the CDR3 is TGTGCCAGCAGACGCGACAGGATTTCTAACTATGGCTACACCTTC. Translating it yields CASRRDRISNYGYTF.

This clonotype came up a few times. The chain carries TRBV6-1 and TRBJ2-7; a weak D match, TRBD1 (5 bases). CDR1 and CDR2 (germline): MNHNS, SASEGT. This CDR3 is built from 14 residues. The germline V and J ends were trimmed by 10 bases and 2 bases, with 18 bases remaining between them. CDR3 in DNA: TGTGCCACCGTGTTGGGTTTGGGGCCCTACGAGCAGTACTTC. It translates to CATVLGLGPYEQYF.

This clonotype was detected a few times. The V and J genes are TRBV5-1 and TRBJ1-1, with unresolved D. This CDR3 has 15 residues. The germline gives CDR1 SGHRS, CDR2 YFSETQ. V lost 0 bases and J 6 bases, leaving 15 bases between the germline ends. CDR3 sequence: CASSLGSFSVPEAFF. The CDR3, as DNA: TGCGCCAGCAGCTTGGGCAGTTTCTCTGTCCCTGAAGCTTTCTTT.

This clonotype showed up just a few times. The genes are TRBV11-2 and TRBJ2-1; 11 bases map to TRBD2. V lost 4 bases, J lost 4 bases, and 9 bases stayed unmatched. CDR3 size: 17 residues. The V gene's germline CDR1 is SGHAT and CDR2 FQNNGV. CDR3 sequence: CASSSPLLAGGYNEQFF. In nucleotides, the CDR3 is TGTGCCAGCAGCTCCCCACTTCTAGCGGGGGGATACAATGAGCAGTTCTTC.

The gene calls are TRBV21-1 and TRBJ1-1; TRBD1 is the table's D call, not checked against the DNA. TRBV21-1 is tagged as a pseudogene. The CDR3 is 17 amino acids. CDR3 amino acids: CASSKGGRHSRDTEAFF. CDR3 nucleotides: TGTGCCAGCAGCAAAGGGGGGCGGCATTCAAGGGACACTGAAGCTTTCTTT.

The chain employs TRBV7-2 and TRBJ2-5; TRBD2 might be the D (5 bases). The germline V gene encodes CDR1 SGHTA and CDR2 FQGNSA. Trimming pared 0 bases from V and 0 bases from J, leaving 17 bases between. The CDR3 consists of 18 residues. The CDR3 DNA is TGTGCCAGCAGCTTAGCTAGGAGGAGTAGAGCGTACCAAGAGACCCAGTACTTC. Residues: CASSLARRSRAYQETQYF.

The V call is TRBV5-1, the J call TRBJ2-7, with D hard to call. The CDR3 totals 14 residues. The germline CDR1 and CDR2 sequences are SGHRS and YFSETQ. V lost 0 bases and J 4 bases, leaving 11 bases between the germline ends. This CDR3 reads CASSLEVYGYEQYF. As DNA, the CDR3 is TGCGCCAGCAGCTTGGAAGTCTATGGGTACGAGCAGTACTTC.